A selection of T cell receptor beta chains follows, all from one sample in a study of blood T cell repertoires in COVID-19. This table comes from immunoSEQ multiplex PCR, and its TCRdb copy is limited to in-frame clones, with some not included. Of roughly 250,000 clones in the sample, roughly 80% are singletons; the top ten hold more than 4.5%. Sequencing used peripheral blood. These receptors all stem from a woman of 80 years or more with active or convalescent COVID-19. Both conserved end residues are part of each CDR3. Each record gives: clone size, D gene, J gene, V gene, CDR3 DNA, CDR3 protein. D genes are given only for firm matches. Not all rows give a size; the values are once, few, many and, for expanded clones, a class.

clone_size: once
d_call: .
j_call: TRBJ1-1
v_call: TRBV21-1
cdr3_nt: TGTGCCAATTGGACAGAGATGAACACTGAAGCTTTCTTT
cdr3_aa: CANWTEMNTEAFF

clone_size: .
d_call: .
j_call: TRBJ1-5
v_call: TRBV2
cdr3_nt: TGTGCCAGCAGTGATACTAATAGCAATCAGCCCCAGCATTTT
cdr3_aa: CASSDTNSNQPQHF

clone_size: .
d_call: .
j_call: TRBJ2-1
v_call: TRBV2
cdr3_nt: TGTGCCAGCAGTGAAACTAGCAGCTACTCCACCTACAATGAGCAGTTCTTC
cdr3_aa: CASSETSSYSTYNEQFF

clone_size: .
d_call: TRBD2
j_call: TRBJ2-1
v_call: TRBV6-5
cdr3_nt: TGTGCCAGCAGTTACAGACTAGCGGCATCCTACAATGAGCAGTTCTTC
cdr3_aa: CASSYRLAASYNEQFF

clone_size: once
d_call: .
j_call: TRBJ1-5
v_call: TRBV28
cdr3_nt: TGTGCCAGCCATGGACAGTATGGTTCCTTGCCCCAGCATTTT
cdr3_aa: CASHGQYGSLPQHF

clone_size: .
d_call: TRBD2
j_call: TRBJ2-2
v_call: TRBV7-6
cdr3_nt: TGTGCCAGCCAGCGGGGGACGGGGGCGACCACCGGGGAGCTGTTTTTT
cdr3_aa: CASQRGTGATTGELFF

clone_size: .
d_call: TRBD1
j_call: TRBJ1-6
v_call: TRBV5-1
cdr3_nt: TGCGCCAGCAGCTTGGGGGGACAGGCTCGTTCACCCCTCCACTTT
cdr3_aa: CASSLGGQARSPLHF

clone_size: .
d_call: TRBD1
j_call: TRBJ1-2
v_call: TRBV15
cdr3_nt: TGTGCCACCAGCAGAGATTCCGGGACAGTAAACTATGGCTACACCTTC
cdr3_aa: CATSRDSGTVNYGYTF

clone_size: .
d_call: TRBD1
j_call: TRBJ2-7
v_call: TRBV7-9
cdr3_nt: TGTGCCAGCAGCTACGACAGGGACTACGAGCAGTACTTC
cdr3_aa: CASSYDRDYEQYF

clone_size: .
d_call: TRBD2
j_call: TRBJ2-1
v_call: TRBV5-1
cdr3_nt: TGCGCCAGCACCTCGGGTAGCGGGATGTATGAGCAGTTCTTC
cdr3_aa: CASTSGSGMYEQFF

clone_size: .
d_call: .
j_call: TRBJ1-4
v_call: TRBV5-1
cdr3_nt: TGCGCCAGCAGCTTGGGATCAGGTGTGGTTGAAAAACTGTTTTTT
cdr3_aa: CASSLGSGVVEKLFF

clone_size: .
d_call: .
j_call: TRBJ1-6
v_call: TRBV2
cdr3_nt: TGTGCCAGCAGCGAACAGGGCCAGGGGAGCAATTCACCCCTCCACTTT
cdr3_aa: CASSEQGQGSNSPLHF

clone_size: few
d_call: TRBD2
j_call: TRBJ2-7
v_call: TRBV3-1/TRBV3-2
cdr3_nt: TGTGCCAGCAGCTCGCAACTAGCGATCGAGCAGTACTTC
cdr3_aa: CASSSQLAIEQYF

clone_size: .
d_call: .
j_call: TRBJ2-7
v_call: TRBV6-2/TRBV6-3
cdr3_nt: TGTGCCAGCAGTTACTCGGGCCCAGTCGTCTACGAGCAGTACTTC
cdr3_aa: CASSYSGPVVYEQYF

clone_size: .
d_call: .
j_call: TRBJ2-3
v_call: TRBV19
cdr3_nt: TGTGCCAGTAGTATAGCGGGAAGGCCTGGGAGCACAGATACGCAGTATTTT
cdr3_aa: CASSIAGRPGSTDTQYF

clone_size: .
d_call: .
j_call: TRBJ2-3
v_call: TRBV19
cdr3_nt: TGTGCCAGTAGTATAGACATGGATACGCAGTATTTT
cdr3_aa: CASSIDMDTQYF

clone_size: .
d_call: .
j_call: TRBJ2-3
v_call: TRBV5-6
cdr3_nt: TGTGCCAGCAGCTACTCCACAGATACGCAGTATTTT
cdr3_aa: CASSYSTDTQYF

clone_size: .
d_call: TRBD1
j_call: TRBJ2-3
v_call: TRBV4-1
cdr3_nt: TGCGCCAGCAGCCAAGAAGCAGGGGGCTTTATAGATACGCAGTATTTT
cdr3_aa: CASSQEAGGFIDTQYF

clone_size: .
d_call: TRBD2
j_call: TRBJ2-3
v_call: TRBV6-5
cdr3_nt: TGTGCCAGCAGAGTGCTAGCGGGGGGGCCGGATACGCAGTATTTT
cdr3_aa: CASRVLAGGPDTQYF

clone_size: .
d_call: TRBD1
j_call: TRBJ2-7
v_call: TRBV10-3
cdr3_nt: TGTGCCATCAGTGTGGCCGGGACAGGAGCCTACGAGCAGTACTTC
cdr3_aa: CAISVAGTGAYEQYF

clone_size: few
d_call: TRBD2
j_call: TRBJ2-7
v_call: TRBV5-1
cdr3_nt: TGCGCCAGCAGCTTCTGGGGAGGGCTTAAGGGGTATGGCTCCTACGAGCAGTACTTC
cdr3_aa: CASSFWGGLKGYGSYEQYF

clone_size: few
d_call: .
j_call: TRBJ2-1
v_call: TRBV19
cdr3_nt: TGTGCCAGTAGTATAAGCGGGTACAATGAGCAGTTCTTC
cdr3_aa: CASSISGYNEQFF

clone_size: .
d_call: .
j_call: TRBJ1-2
v_call: TRBV5-1
cdr3_nt: TGCGCCAGCCAAGCGGAAAACTATGGCTACACCTTC
cdr3_aa: CASQAENYGYTF

clone_size: once
d_call: .
j_call: TRBJ1-1
v_call: TRBV10-2
cdr3_nt: TGCGCCAGCAGGAGGGCGCCTTACACTGAAGCTTTCTTT
cdr3_aa: CASRRAPYTEAFF

clone_size: .
d_call: .
j_call: TRBJ1-6
v_call: TRBV28
cdr3_nt: TGTGCCAGCAGCCCCAGCGTGAGGTTTTCACCCCTCCACTTT
cdr3_aa: CASSPSVRFSPLHF

clone_size: .
d_call: .
j_call: TRBJ1-4
v_call: TRBV28
cdr3_nt: TGTGCCAGCAGTTTGCGTCCGTCGGTAACTAATGAAAAACTGTTTTTT
cdr3_aa: CASSLRPSVTNEKLFF

clone_size: .
d_call: TRBD2
j_call: TRBJ2-1
v_call: TRBV4-2
cdr3_nt: TGTGCCAGCAGCCAAGATAGACTAGCTGGGCAGTTCTTC
cdr3_aa: CASSQDRLAGQFF

clone_size: .
d_call: TRBD1
j_call: TRBJ2-2
v_call: TRBV7-2
cdr3_nt: TGTGCCAGCAGCTCAGGGGGGAACACCGGGGAGCTGTTTTTT
cdr3_aa: CASSSGGNTGELFF

clone_size: .
d_call: TRBD1
j_call: TRBJ1-1
v_call: TRBV28
cdr3_nt: TGTGCCAGCAGTTTACAGGGGGGCACTGAAGCTTTCTTT
cdr3_aa: CASSLQGGTEAFF

clone_size: .
d_call: TRBD1
j_call: TRBJ2-5
v_call: TRBV10-1
cdr3_nt: TGCGCCAGCAGTCCCACGAAAGGGACAGTCCCAGAGACCCAGTACTTC
cdr3_aa: CASSPTKGTVPETQYF

clone_size: few
d_call: .
j_call: TRBJ1-1
v_call: TRBV2
cdr3_nt: TGTGCCAGCAGCGTTGAAAAGGGGGAAGGTGAAGCTTTCTTT
cdr3_aa: CASSVEKGEGEAFF

clone_size: few
d_call: TRBD1
j_call: TRBJ2-3
v_call: TRBV2
cdr3_nt: TGTGCCAGCAAACCGGGACAGGCCACAGATACGCAGTATTTT
cdr3_aa: CASKPGQATDTQYF

clone_size: .
d_call: .
j_call: TRBJ1-6
v_call: TRBV28
cdr3_nt: TGTGCCAGCAGAGCATACAGGGAAAATTCACCCCTCCACTTT
cdr3_aa: CASRAYRENSPLHF

clone_size: once
d_call: .
j_call: TRBJ2-3
v_call: TRBV19
cdr3_nt: TGTGCCAGTAGCGGACACTCTTTCACAGATACGCAGTATTTT
cdr3_aa: CASSGHSFTDTQYF

clone_size: few
d_call: TRBD1
j_call: TRBJ2-1
v_call: TRBV5-1
cdr3_nt: TGCGCCAGCAGCCCGGGACAGAGGAATGAGCAGTTCTTC
cdr3_aa: CASSPGQRNEQFF

clone_size: .
d_call: TRBD1
j_call: TRBJ1-2
v_call: TRBV11-2
cdr3_nt: TGTGCCAGCAGCCCGGACAGGGGGCTATATGGCTACACCTTC
cdr3_aa: CASSPDRGLYGYTF

clone_size: .
d_call: .
j_call: TRBJ1-4
v_call: TRBV18
cdr3_nt: TGTGCCAGCTCACCGCAGGTTAATGAAAAACTGTTTTTT
cdr3_aa: CASSPQVNEKLFF

clone_size: .
d_call: TRBD1
j_call: TRBJ2-5
v_call: TRBV5-1
cdr3_nt: TGCGCCAGCAGCTTGGGGGGACAGGGTGCCGAGACCCAGTACTTC
cdr3_aa: CASSLGGQGAETQYF

clone_size: few
d_call: .
j_call: TRBJ1-6
v_call: TRBV5-1
cdr3_nt: TGCGCCAGCAGCTTGGCGGCGGGAAATAATTCACCCCTCCACTTT
cdr3_aa: CASSLAAGNNSPLHF

clone_size: few
d_call: .
j_call: TRBJ2-2
v_call: TRBV20-1
cdr3_nt: TGCAGTGCTAGTGATCGGGTTTACACCGGGGAGCTGTTTTTT
cdr3_aa: CSASDRVYTGELFF

clone_size: few
d_call: .
j_call: TRBJ2-1
v_call: TRBV2
cdr3_nt: TGTGCCAGCAGTGTACAGGCCCAAAGCTCCTACAATGAGCAGTTCTTC
cdr3_aa: CASSVQAQSSYNEQFF

clone_size: .
d_call: TRBD1
j_call: TRBJ2-7
v_call: TRBV11-2
cdr3_nt: TGTGCCAGCAGCTTTTACGGGACAGGGTACTACGAGCAGTACTTC
cdr3_aa: CASSFYGTGYYEQYF

clone_size: .
d_call: TRBD1
j_call: TRBJ1-2
v_call: TRBV6-1
cdr3_nt: TGTGCCAGCAGTGATGGGGGACAGGGAAGTAACTATGGCTACACCTTC
cdr3_aa: CASSDGGQGSNYGYTF

clone_size: few
d_call: TRBD1
j_call: TRBJ1-1
v_call: TRBV7-8
cdr3_nt: TGTGCCAGCAGCTTAGGGGGACAGGGGTTCGATGAAGCTTTCTTT
cdr3_aa: CASSLGGQGFDEAFF

clone_size: .
d_call: TRBD1
j_call: TRBJ2-5
v_call: TRBV6-6
cdr3_nt: TGTGCCAGCAGTTATGGACAGGAAGAGACCCAGTACTTC
cdr3_aa: CASSYGQEETQYF

clone_size: .
d_call: TRBD1
j_call: TRBJ1-1
v_call: TRBV11-2
cdr3_nt: TGTGCCAGCAGTCCGACAGGGGCACATATCATGGGCACTGAAGCTTTCTTT
cdr3_aa: CASSPTGAHIMGTEAFF

clone_size: .
d_call: .
j_call: TRBJ1-2
v_call: TRBV11-2
cdr3_nt: TGTGCCAGCAGCTTAGGTTTCAGGGAAAGTTACACCTTC
cdr3_aa: CASSLGFRESYTF

clone_size: few
d_call: .
j_call: TRBJ1-2
v_call: TRBV6-1
cdr3_nt: TGTGCCAGCAGTGAATGGGGCCGGAGCCATGGCTACACCTTC
cdr3_aa: CASSEWGRSHGYTF

clone_size: few
d_call: TRBD1
j_call: TRBJ1-2
v_call: TRBV28
cdr3_nt: TGTGCCAGCAGTCGCGAAAGGACAGGGGGCTATGGCTACACCTTC
cdr3_aa: CASSRERTGGYGYTF

clone_size: many
d_call: .
j_call: TRBJ1-5
v_call: TRBV12-3/TRBV12-4
cdr3_nt: TGTGCCAGCAGATCGACAGTTCAGCCCCAGCATTTT
cdr3_aa: CASRSTVQPQHF

clone_size: .
d_call: TRBD1
j_call: TRBJ1-1
v_call: TRBV5-8
cdr3_nt: TGTGCCAGCAGCTTGCCAGGGGGTGAGACTGAAGCTTTCTTT
cdr3_aa: CASSLPGGETEAFF

clone_size: .
d_call: .
j_call: TRBJ2-1
v_call: TRBV27
cdr3_nt: TGTGCCAGCAGTTTACATTTGGGGGGTGGGGCGTTTTTGTTCTTC
cdr3_aa: CASSLHLGGGAFLFF

clone_size: .
d_call: .
j_call: TRBJ1-1
v_call: TRBV29-1
cdr3_nt: TGCAGCGTCGGGGGGACTGAAGCTTTCTTT
cdr3_aa: CSVGGTEAFF

clone_size: .
d_call: .
j_call: TRBJ1-5
v_call: TRBV28
cdr3_nt: TGTGCCAGCAGTTCTCCTCCGGTGAATAGCAATCAGCCCCAGCATTTT
cdr3_aa: CASSSPPVNSNQPQHF